The 10 T cell receptor beta chains listed next were all sequenced from one sample in a study of lymphopenia after photon versus proton radiotherapy. Using immunoSEQ multiplex PCR, the repertoire was profiled, and TCRdb retains in-frame clones only, with some absent. The data hold about 45,000 clones, with 85% observed a single time. Sample: peripheral blood, taken from a patient treated with photon-based radiotherapy. Every receptor here comes from a man aged 35-49 years with gastric cancer.

This chain joins TRBV6-1 and TRBJ2-7; D gene ambiguous. This CDR3 contains 12 residues. V gave up 2 bases and J gave up 1 base, with 3 bases separating them. The germline CDR1 and CDR2 sequences are MNHNS and SASEGT. CDR3 bases: TGTGCCAGCAGTGAACAATCCTACGAGCAGTACTTC. Translation: CASSEQSYEQYF.

V usage is TRBV28 and J usage is TRBJ2-7; D ambiguous. The V end lost 5 bases, the J end lost 7 bases, and 21 bases lay between the germline ends. Germline V lookup: CDR1 MDHEN, CDR2 SYDVKM. This CDR3 has 15 residues. CDR3 nucleotide sequence: TGTGCCAGCAGTCCCCCCGGCAGCCCCAGAATTGAGCAGTACTTC. This gives the protein CASSPPGSPRIEQYF. The full variable domain, completed using reference TRBV28 and TRBJ2-7, is DVKVTQSSRYLVKRTGEKVFLECVQDMDHENMFWYRQDPGLGLRLIYFSYDVKMKEKGDIPEGYSVSREKKERFSLILESASTNQTSMYLCASSPPGSPRIEQYFGPGTRLTVT.

CDR3 nucleotides: TGTGCCAGCAGCTTTAAGGGGACAGGGGCCGGCTACGAGCAGTACTTC. As protein: CASSFKGTGAGYEQYF. V usage is TRBV5-4 and J usage is TRBJ2-7; 10 bases are shared with TRBD1. J lost 3 bases, V lost 2 bases, and 8 bases had no gene match. This CDR3 contains 16 residues. Per germline, CDR1 SGHNT and CDR2 YYREEE (reference sequence).

Of note for this clone: Other DNA sequences in this sample translate to the same CDR3. CDR3 amino acids: CASSLRGTSTDTQYF. The CDR3 coding sequence is TGCGCCAGCAGCCTCCGGGGGACTAGCACAGATACGCAGTATTTT. The chain uses TRBV5-1 and TRBJ2-3, with a weak D call TRBD2 (6 bases). The CDR3 covers 15 residues. Trimming left V 4 bases short and J 0 bases short, with 12 bases between. Germline V gene data show CDR1 as SGHRS and CDR2 as YFSETQ.

CDR3 loop: CASSSDRGPPNQPQHF. The DNA of the CDR3 is TGCGCCAGCAGCTCCGACAGGGGGCCCCCAAATCAGCCCCAGCATTTT. The chain carries TRBV5-1 and TRBJ1-5; TRBD1 matches at 10 bases. The CDR3 sequence is 16 residues long. CDR1 and CDR2 (germline): SGHRS, YFSETQ. V shed 3 bases and J 4 bases; nucleotides not matched to a gene: 7.

The rearrangement links TRBV7-2 to TRBJ2-3; 9 positions agree with TRBD2. The CDR3 has 14 residues. Germline V gives CDR1 SGHTA, CDR2 FQGNSA. V shed 5 bases and J 5 bases; nucleotides not matched to a gene: 5. The CDR3 sequence: CASSLGLAVDTQYF. CDR3 DNA sequence: TGTGCCAGCAGCCTGGGACTAGCCGTAGATACGCAGTATTTT.

V gene TRBV4-1 combines with J gene TRBJ1-1, with D perhaps matching TRBD1 (5 bases). This CDR3 region has 16 residues. Deletions cut 0 bases from V and 0 bases from J, with 11 bases between. In germline, CDR1 is MGHRA, CDR2 YSYEKL. For the CDR3, the DNA is TGCGCCAGCAGCCAAGATCTTGGGGGGTTGAACACTGAAGCTTTCTTT. Translated, it gives CASSQDLGGLNTEAFF.

This clone was counted a single time. This rearrangement joins TRBV15 to TRBJ1-2; possibly TRBD1 for D (6 bases). CDR3 length equals 15 residues. Trimming stripped 5 bases from V and 5 bases from J, with 18 bases between. Germline V CDR1 and CDR2: LNHNV, YYDKDF (reference sequence). In DNA, the CDR3 is TGTGCCACCAGCCCGCAGTCGGGGGCAATTTATGGCTACACCTTC. Translated: CATSPQSGAIYGYTF.

V and J are TRBV6-1 and TRBJ2-5; 11 positions match TRBD2. The CDR3 is 15 amino acids. CDR1 is MNHNS, CDR2 SASEGT, per germline. The V gene end was trimmed by 7 bases and the J gene end by 2 bases; junction bases not matched to a gene: 6. In DNA form, the CDR3 reads TGTGCCAGCACCCGACTAGCGGGGACTCAAGAGACCCAGTACTTC. It is translated as CASTRLAGTQETQYF.

This clone was seen just once. The V gene is TRBV21-1, the J gene TRBJ2-3. TRBV21-1 is described as a pseudogene. The CDR3 totals 16 residues. The CDR3 is CASSKERAGCPDTQYF. The CDR3 nucleotides read TGTGCCAGCAGCAAAGAGAGGGCAGGGTGCCCAGATACGCAGTATTTT.